Listed below are T cell receptor beta chains from one sample, sequenced in a study of blood T cell repertoires in COVID-19. Sequenced by immunoSEQ multiplex PCR; TCRdb stores in-frame clones only, minus some. The sample has approximately 240,000 clones, around 81% seen once. Sequencing was performed on peripheral blood. The receptors come from a woman aged 60 to 75 with acute or convalescent COVID-19. CDR3s include the opening cysteine and the closing phenylalanine or tryptophan. The order of the fields is V gene, J gene, clone size, D gene, CDR3 protein, CDR3 DNA. D genes are given only for firm matches. Not all rows give a size; the values are once, few, many and, for expanded clones, a class.

TRBV25-1,TRBJ1-2,NA,NA,CASTPAGTRWGYTF,TGTGCCAGCACCCCCGCCGGGACTCGGTGGGGCTACACCTTC
TRBV9,TRBJ2-3,once,NA,CASSGPRRGPFTDTQYF,TGTGCCAGCAGCGGGCCTCGGAGGGGGCCCTTCACAGATACGCAGTATTTT
TRBV28,TRBJ1-3,NA,NA,CASSGPRTHSGNTIYF,TGTGCCAGCAGTGGTCCACGAACACACTCTGGAAACACCATATATTTT
TRBV4-1,TRBJ1-1,NA,TRBD1,CASSQSGTGTTEAFF,TGCGCCAGCAGCCAATCCGGGACAGGGACGACTGAAGCTTTCTTT
TRBV4-1,TRBJ1-3,NA,NA,CASSPNEPSGNTIYF,TGCGCCAGCAGCCCCAATGAGCCCTCTGGAAACACCATATATTTT
TRBV9,TRBJ2-7,once,NA,CASGRTGEQYF,TGTGCCAGCGGACGGACTGGCGAGCAGTACTTC
TRBV4-3,TRBJ2-2,NA,NA,CASSQETAQDGELFF,TGCGCCAGCAGCCAAGAAACGGCCCAGGACGGGGAGCTGTTTTTT
TRBV5-8,TRBJ1-1,NA,TRBD1,CASSRAQGLEAFF,TGTGCCAGCAGCAGAGCACAGGGGTTGGAAGCTTTCTTT
TRBV10-3,TRBJ2-2,NA,TRBD2,CAISEVSGAVNTGELFF,TGTGCCATCAGTGAAGTCAGCGGGGCGGTTAACACCGGGGAGCTGTTTTTT
TRBV12-2,TRBJ1-2,NA,NA,CASRLDFRSNPPGGPYGYTF,TGTGCAAGTCGCTTAGATTTTAGGTCTAATCCCCCGGGAGGGCCTTATGGCTACACCTTC
TRBV6-2/TRBV6-3,TRBJ2-6,NA,NA,CASSYSSGLISGANVLTF,TGTGCCAGCAGTTACTCGAGCGGACTGATCTCTGGGGCCAACGTCCTGACTTTC
TRBV7-3,TRBJ2-2,NA,TRBD2,CASRQTRAGVAGELFF,TGTGCCAGCAGGCAAACCCGGGCGGGGGTAGCCGGGGAGCTGTTTTTT
TRBV5-6,TRBJ2-7,NA,NA,CASSSLREQYF,TGTGCCAGCAGCTCCCTGAGGGAGCAGTACTTC
TRBV10-3,TRBJ1-1,once,NA,CAISESGGGDTEAFF,TGTGCCATCAGTGAGTCGGGGGGAGGGGACACTGAAGCTTTCTTT
TRBV7-2,TRBJ1-2,NA,NA,CASSYGQNYGYTF,TGTGCCAGCAGCTATGGACAGAACTATGGCTACACCTTC
TRBV5-1,TRBJ2-2,NA,NA,CASSLAGELFF,TGCGCCAGCAGCTTAGCAGGGGAGCTGTTTTTT
TRBV6-5,TRBJ1-1,NA,TRBD1,CASRIAGQGKTEAFF,TGTGCCAGCAGAATCGCGGGACAGGGGAAAACTGAAGCTTTCTTT
TRBV5-8,TRBJ2-1,once,NA,CASSLTAYNEQFF,TGTGCCAGCAGCCTGACAGCGTACAATGAGCAGTTCTTC
TRBV11-1,TRBJ2-7,NA,NA,CASSLARGRTLAYEQYF,TGTGCCAGCAGCTTAGCGCGAGGTAGAACTCTTGCCTACGAGCAGTACTTC
TRBV5-4,TRBJ2-2,once,TRBD2,CASSGGGANTGELFF,TGTGCCAGCAGCGGCGGGGGGGCGAACACCGGGGAGCTGTTTTTT
TRBV11-2,TRBJ2-1,NA,NA,CASSLTVYNEQFF,TGTGCCAGCAGCTTGACAGTATACAATGAGCAGTTCTTC
TRBV19,TRBJ1-2,NA,TRBD1,CASSPRDRGTPFYGYTF,TGTGCCAGTAGTCCCCGGGACAGGGGCACCCCCTTCTATGGCTACACCTTC
TRBV7-9,TRBJ1-1,NA,NA,CASSSPGGTNTEAFF,TGTGCCAGCAGCTCCCCCGGGGGGACGAACACTGAAGCTTTCTTT
TRBV5-5,TRBJ1-2,NA,TRBD1,CASSLSVDRGYYGYTF,TGTGCCAGCAGCTTATCCGTGGACAGGGGATACTATGGCTACACCTTC
TRBV12-5,TRBJ2-1,NA,TRBD2,CASGSSGGAFEQFF,TGTGCTAGTGGCTCCAGCGGGGGGGCATTTGAGCAGTTCTTC
TRBV6-6,TRBJ2-1,NA,NA,CASRRLDHNEQFF,TGTGCCAGCAGGCGACTAGACCACAATGAGCAGTTCTTC
TRBV9,TRBJ1-2,once,NA,CASSARVDYGYTF,TGTGCCAGCAGCGCCAGGGTCGACTATGGCTACACCTTC
TRBV7-3,TRBJ2-3,NA,NA,CASSPGGLGADTQYF,TGTGCCAGCAGCCCCGGGGGGCTCGGGGCAGATACGCAGTATTTT
TRBV4-3,TRBJ1-1,NA,NA,CASSQSGFGSYEAFF,TGCGCCAGCAGCCAGTCGGGGTTCGGGTCCTACGAAGCTTTCTTT
TRBV6-5,TRBJ1-2,NA,NA,CASRVLQGDIYGYTF,TGTGCCAGCAGGGTACTACAGGGAGATATCTATGGCTACACCTTC
TRBV10-1,TRBJ1-2,NA,NA,CASSESGGVGGINYGYTF,TGCGCCAGCAGTGAGTCAGGAGGGGTTGGGGGGATTAACTATGGCTACACCTTC
TRBV5-4,TRBJ1-2,NA,TRBD1,CASSHPRGNNYGYTF,TGTGCCAGCAGCCACCCCAGGGGGAATAACTATGGCTACACCTTC
TRBV11-2,TRBJ1-2,NA,NA,CASSLGVASGYTF,TGTGCCAGCAGCTTAGGGGTAGCCTCCGGCTACACCTTC
TRBV5-1,TRBJ2-3,NA,TRBD1,CASSLMTSGTGVNTDTQYF,TGCGCCAGCAGCTTGATGACCTCCGGGACAGGGGTGAACACAGATACGCAGTATTTT
TRBV10-3,TRBJ1-2,NA,NA,CAISESGQIYGYTF,TGTGCCATCAGTGAGTCGGGGCAGATTTATGGCTACACCTTC
TRBV7-2,TRBJ2-3,NA,NA,CASSLTRNTDTQYF,TGTGCCAGCAGCTTGACAAGAAACACAGATACGCAGTATTTT
TRBV4-1,TRBJ2-3,NA,TRBD1,CASRGTGGRDTQYF,TGCGCCAGCAGGGGGACAGGGGGGAGAGATACGCAGTATTTT
TRBV7-2,TRBJ1-1,NA,NA,CASSFRGNTEAFF,TGTGCCAGCAGCTTTAGGGGGAACACTGAAGCTTTCTTT
TRBV3-1/TRBV3-2,TRBJ1-4,once,TRBD1,CASSQAGQGSFRLFF,TGTGCCAGCAGCCAAGCGGGACAGGGCTCTTTTAGACTGTTTTTT